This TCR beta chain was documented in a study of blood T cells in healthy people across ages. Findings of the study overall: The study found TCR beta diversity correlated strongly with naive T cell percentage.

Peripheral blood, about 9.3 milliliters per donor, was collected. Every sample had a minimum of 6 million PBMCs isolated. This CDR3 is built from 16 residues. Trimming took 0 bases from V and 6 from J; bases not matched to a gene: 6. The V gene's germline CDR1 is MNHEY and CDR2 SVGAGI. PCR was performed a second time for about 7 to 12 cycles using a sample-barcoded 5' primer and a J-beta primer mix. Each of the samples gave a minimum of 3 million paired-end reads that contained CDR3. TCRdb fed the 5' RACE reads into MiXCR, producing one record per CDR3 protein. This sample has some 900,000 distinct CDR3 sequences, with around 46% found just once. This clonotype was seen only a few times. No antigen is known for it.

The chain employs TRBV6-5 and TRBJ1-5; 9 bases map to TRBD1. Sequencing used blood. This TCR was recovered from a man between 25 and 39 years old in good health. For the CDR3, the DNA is TGTGCCAGCAGTTACTCGGGACAGGGAATTATTCAGCCCCAGCATTTT. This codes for CASSYSGQGIIQPQHF.